This T cell receptor beta chain originates from a study of blood T cells in healthy people across ages. It was with a sample-barcoded 5' primer and a J-beta primer mix that a second PCR of roughly 7 to 12 cycles was run. Each CDR3 protein gets one entry after TCRdb re-called the 5' RACE reads with MiXCR. The sample lists around 1,000,000 distinct CDR3 sequences; around 27% were seen once. This CDR3 region has 15 residues. Germline V CDR1 and CDR2: SGHKS, YYEKEE (reference sequence). The same sample was also used in a study of T cells of mothers and their children. That report adds: Material was donated by three healthy Caucasian mothers and their six children.

The sequenced sample consisted of blood. The rearrangement uses TRBV5-5 and TRBJ2-5; TRBD1 matches at 8 bases. The J call may be mistaken, given a closer DNA end match to TRBJ2-1. The receptor was derived from a girl aged 2 to 10 in good health. The CDR3 DNA reads as TGTGCCAGCAGCCCCGGGACAGGAGTAGGGGGTGAGCAGTTCTTC. Its translation is CASSPGTGVGGEQFF.